The clone carrying this TCR beta chain has a handful of counts. This sample was included in a study of T cells after yellow fever vaccination. Via MiXCR, TCRdb re-called the 5' RACE reads, giving one row per CDR3 protein. The sample yields fewer than 400,000 distinct CDR3 sequences, 6.2% seen once. The CDR3 runs to 20 residues. Germline V gives CDR1 SGHRS, CDR2 YFSETQ. Trimming removed 0 bases from V and 0 bases from J; junction bases left unmatched: 15. The sample consisted of PBMCs, taken 5 days after the yellow fever booster vaccination. This TCR derives from a man aged 30-40 years who received the YFV17D yellow fever vaccine. The rearrangement joins TRBV5-1 to TRBJ2-7; 10 bases agree with TRBD2. CDR3 nucleotides: TGCGCCAGCAGCTTGGTCGGGGTTAGTCTAGCGGGAGACCTCTCCTACGAGCAGTACTTC. Amino acids: CASSLVGVSLAGDLSYEQYF.